A single T cell receptor (beta chain) is shown here with its context. Its target is unknown. Pooling covered second doses at about 4 or about 12 weeks. The sample belongs to a study of T cell responses to AZD1222 COVID-19 vaccine. Study observations and caveats: After the peak T cell response, and only then, were repertoires sampled. Nearly half of spike-specific TCRs reportedly target variant regions that are unmutated in the B.1.351 and B.1.1.7 variants. White British ancestry dominated among donors, who included more females, and clonal diversity was possibly underestimated.

Trimming shortened V by 6 bases and J by 5 bases, and 19 bases separated the two germline ends. This CDR3 has 15 residues. Germline assignment: CDR1 MNHEY and CDR2 SVGEGT. Repertoires were generated with immunoSEQ multiplex PCR, while TCRdb's copy carries only in-frame clones and drops some. The table lists some 160,000 clones, around 88% of them singletons. The input for sequencing was peripheral blood, taken 28 days after the second AZD1222 dose. The receptor's source is an adult who received the AZD1222 COVID-19 vaccine. The genes are TRBV6-2 or TRBV6-3 and TRBJ1-1; tentative D call: TRBD1 (5 bases). CDR3 sequence (DNA): TGTGCCAGCAGCGCGCCGTCATCCGAGGGGACTGAAGCTTTCTTT. This encodes CASSAPSSEGTEAFF.